These 30 T cell receptor beta chains were sequenced from one sample in a study of CD8+ T cells in alopecia areata. Treatment specified: oral pan-JAK inhibitor, 5-10 mg twice daily. cDNA serving as the sequencing template came from extracted, reverse transcribed RNA. Only in-frame clones appear in the TCRdb table, and some are missing; sequencing was by immunoSEQ multiplex PCR. Of under 350,000 clones listed, roughly 64% are singletons. The input for sequencing was CD4+ T cells sorted from blood, taken at week 24, from a patient treated with tofacitinib. The receptors were sampled from a human donor with alopecia areata.

As to this clone: The sample contains more than one DNA sequence encoding this CDR3. The gene calls are TRBV29-1 and TRBJ2-7; D unclear. Germline lookup yields CDR1 SQVTM and CDR2 ANQGSEA. The V and J ends lost 4 bases and 1 base respectively, with 8 bases between them. CDR3 size: 12 residues. CDR3 sequence (DNA): TGCAGCGTTGGCCGAGAGTCCTACGAGCAGTACTTC. Protein product: CSVGRESYEQYF.

The rearrangement joins TRBV30 to TRBJ2-1; TRBD1 or TRBD2 may be the D gene (7 bases each). The V and J ends lost 8 bases and 7 bases respectively, with 18 bases between them. The CDR3 extends over 13 amino acids. The germline V gene has CDR1 GTSNPN and CDR2 SVGIG (reference sequence). The CDR3 spells CARKTQGGNEQFF. The CDR3 DNA reads TGTGCCCGAAAGACCCAGGGGGGGAATGAGCAGTTCTTC. Full variable domain (missing parts from reference TRBV30 and TRBJ2-1): SQTIHQWPATLVQPVGSPLSLECTVEGTSNPNLYWYRQAAGRGLQLLFYSVGIGQISSEVPQNLSASRPQDRQFILSSKKLLLSDSGFYLCARKTQGGNEQFFGPGTRLTVL.

In this sample, this clone turned up a few times. J is TRBJ1-5 and V is TRBV30, with 7 nucleotides matching TRBD1. Germline V lookup: CDR1 GTSNPN, CDR2 SVGIG (reference sequence). There are 15 residues in the CDR3. V lost 1 base to trimming and J lost 3 bases; unmatched junction nucleotides: 6. The CDR3 DNA sequence: TGTGCCTGGAGTGCCCTCACAGGGGTCAATCAGCCCCAGCATTTT. Protein sequence: CAWSALTGVNQPQHF.

The chain is built from TRBV27 and TRBJ2-5; D is perhaps TRBD2 (7 bases). Germline CDR1 reads MNHEY; CDR2 reads SMNVEV (reference sequence). The CDR3 extends over 14 amino acids. Trimming left V 3 bases short and J 4 bases short, with 12 bases between. CDR3 DNA: TGTGCCAGCAGTTTTTTGGGGGGGCGAGAGACCCAGTACTTC. Amino acids: CASSFLGGRETQYF.

The J gene is TRBJ2-1, the V gene TRBV9, with D possibly being TRBD1 (6 bases). The CDR3 has 15 amino acids. V gave up 0 bases and J gave up 0 bases, with 7 bases separating them. Germline lookup yields CDR1 SGDLS and CDR2 YYNGEE. CDR3 sequence reads: CASSVEGDSYNEQFF. CDR3 coding DNA: TGTGCCAGCAGCGTAGAGGGGGACTCCTACAATGAGCAGTTCTTC.

The chain recombines TRBV4-2 with TRBJ2-5, with D perhaps TRBD2 (5 bases). The CDR3 is 15 residues long. Germline lookup yields CDR1 LGHNA and CDR2 YNFKEQ. The germline V and J ends were trimmed by 4 bases and 1 base, with 13 bases remaining between them. The CDR3 region has the DNA TGTGCCAGCAGCCCGAGGAGCGGAGGCCAAGAGACCCAGTACTTC. Residues: CASSPRSGGQETQYF.

The genes are TRBV29-1 and TRBJ1-2; no clear D gene. Trimming removed 5 bases at V and 5 bases at J, with 15 bases between. The CDR3 covers 13 residues. CDR1 is SQVTM, CDR2 ANQGSEA, per germline. The CDR3: CSVRTGSQYGYTF. The CDR3 DNA sequence: TGCAGCGTTAGGACCGGGTCCCAGTATGGCTACACCTTC.

The chain carries TRBV18 and TRBJ1-2; no clear D. Per germline, CDR1 KGHSH and CDR2 LQKENI. Trimming shortened V by 3 bases and J by 2 bases, and 13 bases separated the two germline ends. The CDR3 has 15 residues. CDR3 DNA sequence: TGTGCCAGCTCACCGGAAAGGCAACCGAACTATGGCTACACCTTC. This codes for CASSPERQPNYGYTF.

The genes are TRBV7-9 and TRBJ2-3; TRBD2 agrees at 12 bases. The CDR3 runs to 15 residues. CDR1 is SEHNR and CDR2 is FQNEAQ in the germline V gene (reference sequence). The junction had 2 bases not matched to a gene; V was cut back by 4 bases and J by 3 bases. For the CDR3, the DNA is TGTGCCAGCAGCTCAACTAGCGGGAGGACAGATACGCAGTATTTT. It codes for CASSSTSGRTDTQYF.

This chain joins TRBV6-6 and TRBJ2-1, with D maybe TRBD2 (6 bases). The V end was cut by 6 bases, the J end by 6 bases, with 21 bases between. This CDR3 has 16 amino acids. Germline-derived CDR1 and CDR2 are MNHNY and SVGAGI (reference sequence). The CDR3 protein is CASSYPGTRKGNEQFF. The CDR3 DNA follows: TGTGCCAGCAGCTACCCCGGGACTCGAAAGGGCAATGAGCAGTTCTTC.

The rearrangement uses TRBV5-1 and TRBJ1-2; D call uncertain. CDR3 size: 13 residues. Germline values: CDR1 SGHRS, CDR2 YFSETQ. Trimming pared 3 bases from V and 4 bases from J, leaving 10 bases between. The CDR3 region is CASSSGGSYGYTF. DNA of the CDR3: TGCGCCAGCAGCTCGGGTGGGTCCTATGGCTACACCTTC. The full variable domain, rest sourced from reference TRBV5-1 and TRBJ1-2, is KAGVTQTPRYLIKTRGQQVTLSCSPISGHRSVSWYQQTPGQGLQFLFEYFSETQRNKGNFPGRFSGRQFSNSRSEMNVSTLELGDSALYLCASSSGGSYGYTFGSGTRLTVV.

The chain's CDR3 is CATSRGGTGGEKLFF. CDR3 sequence (DNA): TGTGCCACCAGCAGAGGCGGGACAGGGGGTGAAAAACTGTTTTTT. V is TRBV15 and J is TRBJ1-4; 11 bases agree with TRBD1. The CDR3 sequence is 15 residues long. V shed 1 base and J 7 bases; nucleotides not matched to a gene: 2. Per the germline V gene, CDR1 is LNHNV and CDR2 is YYDKDF (reference sequence). Full variable domain (rest looked up from reference TRBV15 and TRBJ1-4): DAMVIQNPRYQVTQFGKPVTLSCSQTLNHNVMYWYQQKSSQAPKLLFHYYDKDFNNEADTPDNFQSRRPNTSFCFLDIRSPGLGDTAMYLCATSRGGTGGEKLFFGSGTQLSVL.

This clone was seen more than once but under ten times. The gene calls are TRBV7-8 and TRBJ2-3; 7 nucleotides agree with TRBD2. Germline V gene sequence: CDR1 SGHVS, CDR2 FQNEAQ. This CDR3 has 14 residues. The junction had 3 bases not matched to a gene; V was cut back by 3 bases and J by 3 bases. The CDR3 region is CASSFAGDTDTQYF. CDR3 coding DNA: TGTGCCAGCAGCTTTGCGGGAGATACAGATACGCAGTATTTT.

The sample holds a few counts of this clone. The rearrangement joins TRBV2 to TRBJ1-1, with 7 bases identical to TRBD1. The CDR3 length is 13 residues. In germline, CDR1 is SNHLY, CDR2 FYNNEI. Trimming cost V 8 bases and J 1 base; bases outside gene matches: 4. The DNA for the CDR3 is TGTGCCAGCGGGGGACAGAAGAACACTGAAGCTTTCTTT. This sequence encodes CASGGQKNTEAFF.

CDR3 sequence (DNA): TGTGCCTGGAGGAATACCTGGACCCTTTATGGCTACACCTTC. Protein product: CAWRNTWTLYGYTF. This sequence joins TRBV30 and TRBJ1-2; D not resolved. The germline V gene encodes CDR1 GTSNPN and CDR2 SVGIG (reference sequence). This CDR3 spans 14 amino acids. V was cut by 3 bases and J by 5 bases, with 16 bases left in between.

CDR3 residues: CASSDEKLFF. CDR3 DNA: TGCGCCAGCAGCGATGAAAAACTGTTTTTT. The chain uses TRBV4-1 and TRBJ1-4, with D hard to call. The CDR3 extends over 10 amino acids. Deletions cut 5 bases from V and 6 bases from J, with 1 base between. The germline V gene encodes CDR1 MGHRA and CDR2 YSYEKL.

This rearrangement joins TRBV7-2 to TRBJ2-3; 8 bases are a match to TRBD2. The trim removed 2 bases at V and 3 bases at J, leaving 10 bases unmatched. CDR1 SGHTA and CDR2 FQGNSA come from the germline V gene. The CDR3 consists of 17 residues. The DNA for the CDR3 is TGTGCCAGCAGCTTACGGGCGCCGGGACTAGGGACAGATACGCAGTATTTT. It yields the protein CASSLRAPGLGTDTQYF.

This rearrangement joins TRBV18 to TRBJ2-7; D may be TRBD1 (7 bases). The CDR3 totals 16 residues. V was cut by 3 bases and J by 3 bases, with 18 bases left in between. Germline lookup yields CDR1 KGHSH and CDR2 LQKENI. The CDR3 sequence: CASSPILGTAGYEQYF. The CDR3 DNA follows: TGTGCCAGCTCACCGATTCTGGGGACAGCGGGCTACGAGCAGTACTTC.

The J gene is TRBJ1-1, the V gene TRBV7-9; the D is unclear. Germline V gene sequence: CDR1 SEHNR, CDR2 FQNEAQ (reference sequence). The V and J ends lost 10 bases and 4 bases respectively, with 7 bases between them. The CDR3 has 10 residues. The CDR3 protein is CATSGTEAFF. CDR3 nucleotides: TGTGCCACCTCGGGCACTGAAGCTTTCTTT.

This clone was picked up a small number of times. The chain links TRBV29-1 to TRBJ2-6; D uncertain. Trimming pared 7 bases from V and 0 bases from J, leaving 7 bases between. Germline-derived CDR1 and CDR2 are SQVTM and ANQGSEA. CDR3 size: 13 residues. CDR3 DNA sequence: TGCAGCGGGTATCTCTCTGGGGCCAACGTCCTGACTTTC. Translation: CSGYLSGANVLTF.

In this sample, this clone turned up once. The chain recombines TRBV2 with TRBJ1-5, with D unresolved. CDR3 size: 14 residues. The germline V gene has CDR1 SNHLY and CDR2 FYNNEI. Deletions cut 6 bases from V and 0 bases from J, with 9 bases between. For the CDR3, the DNA is TGTGCCAGCAGGAACACATTTAGCAATCAGCCCCAGCATTTT. Its translation: CASRNTFSNQPQHF.

The CDR3 DNA reads TGTGCCTGGAACAGGGAGAATGGCTACACCTTC. Protein sequence: CAWNRENGYTF. V gene TRBV30 combines with J gene TRBJ1-2, with a weak D call TRBD1 (6 bases). This CDR3 has 11 amino acids. V was clipped by 4 bases and J by 6 bases, with 9 bases between them. The germline V gene encodes CDR1 GTSNPN and CDR2 SVGIG (reference sequence).

This clone was observed a handful of times. The V call is TRBV30, the J call TRBJ2-5; 9 bases are a match to TRBD1. This CDR3 spans 15 amino acids. The ends lost 4 bases at V and 3 bases at J; junction bases unmatched: 9. Looked up from germline, CDR1 is GTSNPN and CDR2 is SVGIG (reference sequence). The CDR3, as DNA: TGTGCCTGGACAGGACAGGGGTTCACAAAAGAGACCCAGTACTTC. Translated, it gives CAWTGQGFTKETQYF.

V usage is TRBV30 and J usage is TRBJ1-2, with D hard to call. The germline gives CDR1 GTSNPN, CDR2 SVGIG (reference sequence). The germline V and J ends were trimmed by 3 bases and 7 bases, with 15 bases remaining between them. This CDR3 contains 13 residues. The CDR3 DNA is TGTGCCTGGAGCACAAAAGGGATCTCTGGCTACACCTTC. This codes for CAWSTKGISGYTF. Supplemented by reference TRBV30 and TRBJ1-2, the full variable domain reads SQTIHQWPATLVQPVGSPLSLECTVEGTSNPNLYWYRQAAGRGLQLLFYSVGIGQISSEVPQNLSASRPQDRQFILSSKKLLLSDSGFYLCAWSTKGISGYTFGSGTRLTVV.

The V and J genes are TRBV15 and TRBJ1-1; D is undetermined. This CDR3 region has 14 residues. Per germline, CDR1 LNHNV and CDR2 YYDKDF (reference sequence). Trimming pared 2 bases from V and 1 base from J, leaving 8 bases between. The CDR3 coding sequence is TGTGCCACCAGCAGAATGAGGGCGAACACTGAAGCTTTCTTT. This gives the protein CATSRMRANTEAFF. Drawing the rest from reference TRBV15 and TRBJ1-1, the complete variable domain is DAMVIQNPRYQVTQFGKPVTLSCSQTLNHNVMYWYQQKSSQAPKLLFHYYDKDFNNEADTPDNFQSRRPNTSFCFLDIRSPGLGDTAMYLCATSRMRANTEAFFGQGTRLTVV.

The chain couples TRBV6-6 to TRBJ2-2; maybe TRBD1 (5 bases). Germline V gene data show CDR1 as MNHNY and CDR2 as SVGAGI (reference sequence). V was trimmed by 6 bases and J by 2 bases, leaving 13 bases between them. The CDR3 totals 15 residues. This CDR3 reads CASRSTGDNTGELFF. The CDR3 DNA follows: TGTGCCAGCAGGTCTACAGGTGACAACACCGGGGAGCTGTTTTTT.

A few counts support this clone. The chain is built from TRBV4-3 and TRBJ2-2; 9 nucleotides match TRBD1. CDR1 and CDR2 from the germline V gene are LGHNA and YSLEER. CDR3 length: 16 amino acids. Germline trimming cut 4 bases from V and 4 bases from J; bases unmatched to any gene: 7. CDR3 sequence (DNA): TGCGCCAGCAGCCCTTCAGGGACAGGGTCCACCGGGGAGCTGTTTTTT. Translation gives CASSPSGTGSTGELFF.

This clone was counted a single time. This sequence joins TRBV2 and TRBJ1-6, with TRBD1 matching 7 bases. Germline V gene data show CDR1 as SNHLY and CDR2 as FYNNEI. V lost 5 bases to trimming and J lost 8 bases; unmatched junction nucleotides: 6. The CDR3 length is 14 residues. The CDR3 is CASSLADRDSPLHF. CDR3 bases: TGTGCCAGCAGTCTCGCCGACAGGGATTCACCCCTCCACTTT.

V and J are TRBV29-1 and TRBJ2-2; 7 bases line up with TRBD1. There are 14 residues in the CDR3. Germline V gene lookup returns CDR1 SQVTM and CDR2 ANQGSEA. V trimming: 4 bases; J trimming: 4 bases; junction bases outside the gene matches: 6. CDR3 sequence: CSVVGTAITGELFF. The DNA of the CDR3 is TGCAGCGTTGTCGGGACAGCGATCACCGGGGAGCTGTTTTTT.

The chain employs TRBV28 and TRBJ2-5, with TRBD2 matching 14 bases. Germline CDR1 and CDR2: MDHEN and SYDVKM. Germline trimming cut 5 bases from V and 5 bases from J; bases unmatched to any gene: 1. There are 14 residues in the CDR3. CDR3 region: CASSRTSGGETQYF. The CDR3 DNA follows: TGTGCCAGCAGTAGGACTAGCGGGGGGGAGACCCAGTACTTC.